The 27 T cell receptor beta chains below were found in one sample sequenced in a study of blood T cell repertoires in COVID-19. The method was immunoSEQ multiplex PCR; TCRdb's version includes in-frame clones alone and lacks a portion of them. The sample lists around 200,000 clones, 86% occurring once. Sequencing was carried out using peripheral blood. These receptors came from an older man with acute or convalescent COVID-19.

The V call is TRBV7-2, the J call TRBJ2-1; the D gene is possibly TRBD1 (5 bases). Germline V gives CDR1 SGHTA, CDR2 FQGNSA. Trimming removed 5 bases at V and 5 bases at J, with 13 bases between. This CDR3 is 14 amino acids long. CDR3 sequence (DNA): TGTGCCAGCAGCCCCGGACAAGAAAACAATGAGCAGTTCTTC. Translation: CASSPGQENNEQFF.

The V gene is TRBV2, the J gene TRBJ2-5; TRBD2 matches at 11 bases. This CDR3 spans 15 amino acids. In germline, CDR1 is SNHLY, CDR2 FYNNEI. The V segment lost 6 bases and the J segment 8 bases; nucleotides outside the gene matches: 11. CDR3 bases: TGTGCCAGCAGCGGGGCTAGCGGGGGGCATGACACCCAGTACTTC. Translated: CASSGASGGHDTQYF.

Notes on this clone: One end of the junction varies from germline; a read error may be responsible. J is TRBJ2-3 and V is TRBV20-1; 8 bases map to TRBD2. The CDR3 has 15 residues. Germline V gene sequence: CDR1 DFQATT, CDR2 SNEGSKA (reference sequence). The CDR3, as DNA: TGCCGTGCTAGTAGACGGGGGGGGTCCCCAGATACGCAGTATTTT. This gives the protein CRASRRGGSPDTQYF.

V usage is TRBV25-1 and J usage is TRBJ2-1; 9 nucleotides line up with TRBD2. The length of the CDR3 is 16 residues. Germline V gives CDR1 MGHDK, CDR2 SYGVNS. The V gene end was trimmed by 4 bases and the J gene end by 4 bases; junction bases not matched to a gene: 8. The CDR3 DNA is TGTGCCAGCAGTGGCTACGGAGCGGGGGGTTACAATGAGCAGTTCTTC. Its translation: CASSGYGAGGYNEQFF.

The genes are TRBV11-3 and TRBJ1-1; D is possibly TRBD1 (5 bases). The CDR3 is 13 residues long. From germline, CDR1 is SGHNT and CDR2 YENEEA. Trimming removed 4 bases from V and 4 bases from J, with 10 bases in between. As DNA, the CDR3 is TGTGCCAGCAGCTCCCGGGGGGGCACTGAAGCTTTCTTT. It is translated as CASSSRGGTEAFF.

The chain employs TRBV5-1 and TRBJ2-7, with 8 bases aligning to TRBD2. With 5 bases clipped from V and 5 bases from J, the junction kept 9 bases outside the gene matches. CDR3 size: 14 residues. Germline CDR1 and CDR2: SGHRS and YFSETQ. In DNA form, the CDR3 reads TGCGCCAGCAGGGACCCCCGGGAGGGCGACGAGCAGTACTTC. This gives the protein CASRDPREGDEQYF.

The chain employs TRBV6-1 and TRBJ2-7; 7 bases are a match to TRBD1. V was clipped by 3 bases and J by 7 bases; unmatched bases: 9. This CDR3 is built from 14 residues. From germline, CDR1 is MNHNS and CDR2 SASEGT. CDR3 region: CASSESGGRLEQYF. CDR3 DNA: TGTGCCAGCAGTGAGTCAGGGGGACGCTTAGAGCAGTACTTC.

The J gene is TRBJ2-3, the V gene TRBV30; 7 bases agree with TRBD2. The CDR3 extends over 17 amino acids. The V segment lost 1 base and the J segment 1 base; nucleotides outside the gene matches: 11. Germline V gene data show CDR1 as GTSNPN and CDR2 as SVGIG (reference sequence). The CDR3 nucleotides are TGTGCCTGGAGTGCGAGGAGACTAGCTAGCGGCACAGATACGCAGTATTTT. Protein: CAWSARRLASGTDTQYF.

The genes are TRBV29-1 and TRBJ2-7; TRBD2 agrees at 8 bases. The CDR3 extends over 13 amino acids. Germline V gives CDR1 SQVTM, CDR2 ANQGSEA. Trimming removed 6 bases from V and 0 bases from J; junction bases left unmatched: 4. This chain's CDR3 is CSVRGGNSYEQYF. The CDR3 DNA is TGCAGCGTCCGCGGGGGGAACTCCTACGAGCAGTACTTC.

The genes are TRBV5-6 and TRBJ1-2, with TRBD1 matching 7 bases. V shed 4 bases and J 4 bases; nucleotides not matched to a gene: 7. Germline assignment: CDR1 SGHDT and CDR2 YYEEEE. CDR3 length: 14 residues. CDR3 loop: CASSEGGEGYGYTF. The CDR3 nucleotides read TGTGCCAGCAGCGAAGGGGGCGAGGGCTATGGCTACACCTTC.

In its sample, this clone was seen a few times. The V call is TRBV10-3, the J call TRBJ2-7, with 10 bases aligning to TRBD1. The CDR3 is 14 residues long. The J segment lost 3 bases and the V segment lost 6 bases, leaving 5 bases of the junction unmatched. Germline CDR1 ENHRY, CDR2 SYGVKD. The CDR3 reads CAISPGQGFYEQYF. The CDR3 DNA reads TGTGCCATCAGCCCGGGACAGGGGTTCTACGAGCAGTACTTC.

V usage is TRBV11-2 and J usage is TRBJ2-2; TRBD1 aligns across 9 bases. The germline CDR1 and CDR2 sequences are SGHAT and FQNNGV. The ends lost 5 bases at V and 5 bases at J; junction bases unmatched: 9. The CDR3 contains 16 residues. CDR3 in DNA: TGTGCCAGCAGCCACTACAGGGGGCAGTGGACCGGGGAGCTGTTTTTT. Translation gives CASSHYRGQWTGELFF. Together with reference TRBV11-2 and TRBJ2-2, the CDR3 gives the full variable domain: EAGVAQSPRYKIIEKRQSVAFWCNPISGHATLYWYQQILGQGPKLLIQFQNNGVVDDSQLPKDRFSAERLKGVDSTLKIQPAKLEDSAVYLCASSHYRGQWTGELFFGEGSRLTVL.

The chain uses TRBV21-1 and TRBJ1-1. TRBV21-1 is deemed a pseudogene. This CDR3 has 16 amino acids. This chain's CDR3 is CAIPLGRGPMNTEAFF. CDR3 nucleotide sequence: TGTGCCATCCCCCTGGGGCGGGGCCCCATGAACACTGAAGCTTTCTTT.

This sequence joins TRBV7-6 and TRBJ2-7, with a possible D match to TRBD1 (5 bases). V was clipped by 5 bases and J by 4 bases, with 15 bases between them. This CDR3 has 14 amino acids. Germline V gene data show CDR1 as SGHVS and CDR2 as FNYEAQ. CDR3 DNA: TGTGCCAGCAGCCCTCAGGGTTTCGGGTACGAGCAGTACTTC. Translation: CASSPQGFGYEQYF. The whole variable domain, filled in from reference TRBV7-6 and TRBJ2-7, reads GAGVSQSPRYKVTKRGQDVALRCDPISGHVSLYWYRQALGQGPEFLTYFNYEAQQDKSGLPNDRFSAERPEGSISTLTIQRTEQRDSAMYRCASSPQGFGYEQYFGPGTRLTVT.

Of note for this clone: Other DNA sequences in this sample translate to the same CDR3. This sequence joins TRBV10-1 and TRBJ1-1; 7 bases map to TRBD1. The V gene end was trimmed by 6 bases and the J gene end by 1 base; junction bases not matched to a gene: 5. CDR1 and CDR2 (germline): WNHNN, SYGVQD (reference sequence). The CDR3 totals 14 residues. This CDR3 is CASSPGTANTEAFF. CDR3 coding DNA: TGCGCCAGCAGCCCCGGGACAGCGAACACTGAAGCTTTCTTT.

As regards this clone: This specimen includes other DNA sequences encoding the same CDR3. This chain joins TRBV5-6 and TRBJ1-5, with TRBD1 as a possible D gene (5 bases). This CDR3 contains 14 residues. The V end was cut by 1 base, the J end by 4 bases, with 9 bases between. Germline V gene lookup returns CDR1 SGHDT and CDR2 YYEEEE. The CDR3 DNA reads as TGTGCCAGCAGCTTGATGCGGGGGAATCAGCCCCAGCATTTT. This codes for CASSLMRGNQPQHF.

The rearrangement uses TRBV11-2 and TRBJ1-1; D is perhaps TRBD1 (5 bases). Trimming left V 5 bases short and J 7 bases short, with 17 bases between. The CDR3 loop spans 14 amino acids. The germline CDR1 and CDR2 sequences are SGHAT and FQNNGV. CDR3 nucleotide sequence: TGTGCCAGCAGCCAATGGGAGAGGAGGGGTGAAGCTTTCTTT. It specifies CASSQWERRGEAFF.

The CDR3 coding sequence is TGCGCCAGCAGCTTACAGGGGGCGGGGAGTTATGGCTACACCTTC. Protein product: CASSLQGAGSYGYTF. This chain connects TRBV5-1 to TRBJ1-2, with 9 nucleotides matching TRBD1. Germline V gene lookup returns CDR1 SGHRS and CDR2 YFSETQ. There are 15 residues in the CDR3. J was trimmed by 5 bases and V by 2 bases; bases with no gene match: 7.

To note about this clone: The junction and the germline gene differ at one end; a read error may be behind it. The rearrangement uses TRBV7-7 and TRBJ2-1; a weak D match, TRBD1 (6 bases). The CDR3 extends over 18 amino acids. Per the germline V gene, CDR1 is SSHAT and CDR2 is FNYEAQ (reference sequence). The CDR3 region has the DNA TGTGCTAGCAGCCCCCTGTCTAATTTAGGGGGAGTAGTAGGTGAGCAGTTCTTC. Translated: CASSPLSNLGGVVGEQFF.

CDR3 amino acids: CASSGGPDRAWKYF. The CDR3 DNA reads as TGTGCCAGCAGTGGGGGGCCGGACAGGGCGTGGAAGTACTTC. V is TRBV6-2 or TRBV6-3 and J is TRBJ2-7; 8 positions match TRBD1. Unmatched junction bases numbered 14, after V lost 5 bases and J lost 11 bases. Germline lookup yields CDR1 MNHEY and CDR2 SVGEGT. CDR3 size: 14 residues.

This chain links TRBV9 with TRBJ2-1; D perhaps matches TRBD2 (5 bases). The V gene's germline CDR1 is SGDLS and CDR2 YYNGEE. The V end lost 2 bases, the J end lost 5 bases, and 14 bases lay between the germline ends. The CDR3 runs to 15 residues. CDR3 DNA: TGTGCCAGCAGCGTCGGCCAATTGCGGGACAATGAGCAGTTCTTC. This codes for CASSVGQLRDNEQFF.

The gene calls are TRBV19 and TRBJ2-3, with unresolved D. The germline V and J ends were trimmed by 7 bases and 1 base, with 12 bases remaining between them. Germline lookup yields CDR1 LNHDA and CDR2 SQIVND (reference sequence). This CDR3 spans 14 amino acids. The CDR3 is CASNPSPRTDTQYF. In DNA, the CDR3 is TGTGCCAGTAATCCTTCTCCTCGCACAGATACGCAGTATTTT. The variable domain in full, with the rest retrieved from reference TRBV19 and TRBJ2-3, is DGGITQSPKYLFRKEGQNVTLSCEQNLNHDAMYWYRQDPGQGLRLIYYSQIVNDFQKGDIAEGYSVSREKKESFPLTVTSAQKNPTAFYLCASNPSPRTDTQYFGPGTRLTVL.

The CDR3 region has the DNA TGTGCCAGCAGTAGAGGGAACACTGAAGCTTTCTTT. Amino acid sequence: CASSRGNTEAFF. V and J are TRBV12-3 or TRBV12-4 and TRBJ1-1; no clear D gene. This CDR3 region has 12 residues. Trimming took 5 bases from V and 1 from J, leaving 5 bases between them.

This clone has only one observation. The chain recombines TRBV5-1 with TRBJ2-7; D remains ambiguous. Trimming removed 5 bases from V and 3 bases from J, with 18 bases in between. The CDR3 has 15 amino acids. Germline loops: CDR1 SGHRS, CDR2 YFSETQ. CDR3 sequence reads: CASRPYISVIYEQYF. For the CDR3, the DNA is TGCGCCAGCAGACCCTATATTTCGGTCATCTACGAGCAGTACTTC.

The chain uses TRBV11-2 and TRBJ1-4, with TRBD1 identical over 7 bases. The junction had 12 bases not matched to a gene; V was cut back by 3 bases and J by 8 bases. The germline CDR1 and CDR2 sequences are SGHAT and FQNNGV. The CDR3 is 16 amino acids. CDR3 sequence: CASSFNALRTGEKLFF. The CDR3 DNA sequence: TGTGCCAGCAGCTTCAACGCCCTGAGGACAGGCGAAAAACTGTTTTTT.

The chain links TRBV14 to TRBJ2-3; possible D gene TRBD1, 5 bases. The CDR3 contains 14 residues. From germline, CDR1 is SGHDN and CDR2 FVKESK. Trimming left V 2 bases short and J 5 bases short, with 11 bases between. This CDR3 reads CASSQRQRLDTQYF. In DNA, the CDR3 is TGTGCCAGCAGCCAACGACAGAGGTTAGATACGCAGTATTTT.

The V gene is TRBV9, the J gene TRBJ2-3, with D unclear. The CDR3 is 15 amino acids. Trimming shortened V by 3 bases and J by 4 bases, and 15 bases separated the two germline ends. The germline V gene has CDR1 SGDLS and CDR2 YYNGEE. CDR3 sequence (DNA): TGTGCCAGCAGCGCGAACCGCCTAACCCCAGATACGCAGTATTTT. The encoded protein is CASSANRLTPDTQYF.